The 7 T cell receptor beta chains in this list originate from one sample, sequenced in a study of shared clonotypes between healthy human individuals. Terminally differentiated effector memory CD45RA+ cells were excluded by CCR7 positive selection of CD45RO-negative cells. Measured with immunoSEQ multiplex PCR; TCRdb has only the in-frame clones, and not every one. This table holds 800,000 or so clones, 95% to 97% found once. Source material: naive CD8+ T cells sorted from blood. Source of these receptors: a man aged 25 to 40 in good health.

The rearrangement links TRBV7-9 to TRBJ2-5; no clear D. V was shortened by 4 bases and J by 1 base, with 10 bases between the two germline ends. This CDR3 comprises 14 residues. From germline, CDR1 is SEHNR and CDR2 FQNEAQ (reference sequence). The CDR3 nucleotides read TGTGCCAGCAGCTCTGGTTACGCCCAAGAGACCCAGTACTTC. It is translated as CASSSGYAQETQYF.

This chain links TRBV29-1 with TRBJ2-7, with a tentative D call TRBD2 (5 bases). CDR1 and CDR2 from the germline V gene are SQVTM and ANQGSEA. V lost 0 bases and J lost 2, with 11 bases in between. This CDR3 spans 14 amino acids. CDR3 nucleotides: TGCAGCGTTGAAGATACCGGGGAAACCTACGAGCAGTACTTC. It specifies CSVEDTGETYEQYF.

The chain uses TRBV27 and TRBJ1-5, with D possibly being TRBD1 (6 bases). Germline V gene sequence: CDR1 MNHEY, CDR2 SMNVEV (reference sequence). V was shortened by 0 bases and J by 5 bases, with 11 bases between the two germline ends. The CDR3 loop spans 15 amino acids. The CDR3 spells CASSLSGGPHQPQHF. The CDR3 DNA follows: TGTGCCAGCAGTTTATCTGGGGGCCCCCATCAGCCCCAGCATTTT.

CDR3 amino acids: CSAGVQDLQYF. As DNA, the CDR3 is TGCAGTGCTGGGGTACAGGACCTCCAGTACTTC. The V gene is TRBV20-1, the J gene TRBJ2-7; a possible D gene is TRBD1 (5 bases). Trimming left V 5 bases short and J 10 bases short, with 15 bases between. CDR1 is DFQATT and CDR2 is SNEGSKA in the germline V gene (reference sequence). The length of the CDR3 is 11 residues.

The rearrangement joins TRBV2 to TRBJ2-6; D call uncertain. In germline, CDR1 is SNHLY, CDR2 FYNNEI. The length of the CDR3 is 14 residues. Trimming pared 6 bases from V and 0 bases from J, leaving 6 bases between. For the CDR3, the DNA is TGTGCCAGCAGAATTGTCTCTGGGGCCAACGTCCTGACTTTC. This codes for CASRIVSGANVLTF. Together with reference TRBV2 and TRBJ2-6, the CDR3 gives the full variable domain: EPEVTQTPSHQVTQMGQEVILRCVPISNHLYFYWYRQILGQKVEFLVSFYNNEISEKSEIFDDQFSVERPDGSNFTLKIRSTKLEDSAMYFCASRIVSGANVLTFGAGSRLTVL.

The chain carries TRBV29-1 and TRBJ2-1; 10 bases map to TRBD2. Germline lookup yields CDR1 SQVTM and CDR2 ANQGSEA. This CDR3 comprises 16 residues. Trimming at V came to 1 base and at J to 3 bases, leaving 6 bases not matched to a gene. CDR3 amino acids: CSVEGALAGVYNEQFF. The CDR3 DNA sequence: TGCAGCGTTGAAGGGGCCCTAGCGGGAGTCTACAATGAGCAGTTCTTC.

V usage is TRBV28 and J usage is TRBJ2-1, with D uncertain. Germline-derived CDR1 and CDR2 are MDHEN and SYDVKM. This CDR3 is 12 amino acids long. V dropped 10 bases and J dropped 5 bases, with 12 bases sitting between them. DNA for the CDR3: TGTGCCACCCTACCCCCCGACAATGAGCAGTTCTTC. Residues: CATLPPDNEQFF.